These T cell receptor beta chains were read from a single sample in a study of blood T cells in healthy people across ages. Each CDR3 protein is one row after TCRdb ran MiXCR on the 5' RACE reads. This sample has about 720,000 distinct CDR3 sequences, with roughly 20% found just once. The sequencing sample was made of blood. All receptors derive from a man in his sixties or seventies in good health. Each CDR3 is given with its conserved first and last residue. The D gene is left open where the match is weak. Rows may omit the clone size; those that give it use once, few, many or a size class.

j_call,d_call,v_call,clone_size,cdr3_nt,cdr3_aa
TRBJ2-7,TRBD1,TRBV28,-,TGTGCCAGCAGTCGGACAGGGGGCGGGAAGGACGAGCAGTACTTC,CASSRTGGGKDEQYF
TRBJ2-1,TRBD2,TRBV20-1,few,TGCAGTGCTAACAACCCGGGACTAGCTAACAATGAGCAGTTCTTC,CSANNPGLANNEQFF
TRBJ2-1,-,TRBV20-1,few,TGCAGTGCTCCACCTACTATGGGCGGCGACCTCTATTACAATGAGCAGTTCTTC,CSAPPTMGGDLYYNEQFF
TRBJ2-5,-,TRBV24-1,-,TGTGCCACCAGTGATAGCGGATGGAAAGAGACCCAGTACTTC,CATSDSGWKETQYF
TRBJ2-5,-,TRBV7-2,once,TGTGCCAGCAGCGGTGCCGGATTAGTGGTGTCGGAGCAGTACTTC,CASSGAGLVVSEQYF
TRBJ2-2,-,TRBV6-5,-,TGTGCCAGCAGTTACTCGACCGGGATTGGGAACACCGGGGAGCTGTTTTTT,CASSYSTGIGNTGELFF
TRBJ2-7,-,TRBV6-2/TRBV6-3,few,TGTGCCAGCAGTTACACTGGCGGGACGGTGAACTCCTACGAGCAGTACTTC,CASSYTGGTVNSYEQYF
TRBJ2-7,TRBD1,TRBV7-2,few,TGTGCCAGCAGCGTGGGACAGGGGATCCCCTACGAGCAGTACTTC,CASSVGQGIPYEQYF
TRBJ2-1,-,TRBV18,-,TGTGCCAGCTCACCAGAAGTCCGTGGGTACAATGAGCAGTTCTTC,CASSPEVRGYNEQFF
TRBJ2-1,-,TRBV6-2/TRBV6-3,-,TGTGCCCACTGGGAGGCCCCCTACAATGAGCAGTTCTTC,CAHWEAPYNEQFF
TRBJ2-7,-,TRBV6-2/TRBV6-3,few,TGTGCCAGCAGTTCCCTTACTGGTTACGAGCAGTACTTC,CASSSLTGYEQYF
TRBJ1-2,-,TRBV3-1,few,TGTGCCAGCAGCCAAGTTATTGGGGACTATGGCTACACCTTC,CASSQVIGDYGYTF
TRBJ2-1,-,TRBV6-5,-,TGTGCCAGCAGTCGCCCTGGCAACCCATATGAGCAGTTCTTC,CASSRPGNPYEQFF
TRBJ2-4,TRBD1,TRBV19,few,TGTGCCAGTAGTAGGGGGACAGGATCCAAAAACATTCAGTACTTC,CASSRGTGSKNIQYF
TRBJ2-7,TRBD1,TRBV5-1,-,TGCGCCAGCAGCCTGATACCGACAGGGCGGTACGAGCAGTACTTC,CASSLIPTGRYEQYF
TRBJ2-5,TRBD1,TRBV7-9,few,TGTGCCAGCAGCTTAGCGCGGACAGGGGAGGAGACCCAGTACTTC,CASSLARTGEETQYF
TRBJ2-3,-,TRBV5-1,few,TGCGCCAGCAGCTTGGGGGTTACGGGAATTAGCACAGATACGCAGTATTTT,CASSLGVTGISTDTQYF
TRBJ1-1,TRBD1,TRBV28,-,TGTGCCAGCAGTTCCCCGGGACAGGGAGGGGAGAAAGCTTTCTTT,CASSSPGQGGEKAFF
TRBJ2-3,-,TRBV21-1,few,TGTGCCAGCAGCAAACCAGCTAGCGGTCGACCCGGCACAGATACGCAGTATTTT,CASSKPASGRPGTDTQYF
TRBJ1-2,-,TRBV25-1,-,TGTGCCAGCAGTGCTGGGCCGATTAACTATGGCTACACCTTC,CASSAGPINYGYTF
TRBJ2-7,-,TRBV28,few,TGTGCCAGCAGCTTACCCCTCCAGGGCACCTACGAGCAGTACTTC,CASSLPLQGTYEQYF
TRBJ2-3,-,TRBV21-1,few,TGTGCCAGCACCCCGGGGCCTTGCACAGATACGCAGTATTTT,CASTPGPCTDTQYF
TRBJ2-5,TRBD1,TRBV7-2,many,TGTGCCAGCAGCTTACCAGGGGGTTTAGAGACCCAGTACTTC,CASSLPGGLETQYF
TRBJ1-5,TRBD1,TRBV20-1,few,TGCAGTGCCAGCGACAGACAGGGCTGGAATCAGCCCCAGCATTTT,CSASDRQGWNQPQHF
TRBJ1-6,-,TRBV10-3,-,TGTGCCATCAGTGAGGGAAGCCCCAATTCACCCCTCCACTTT,CAISEGSPNSPLHF
TRBJ2-6,TRBD2,TRBV20-1,-,TGCAGTGCTAGGGACGGACTAGCGGCCTCTGGGGCCAACGTCCTGACTTTC,CSARDGLAASGANVLTF
TRBJ1-4,TRBD1,TRBV5-1,few,TGCGCCAGCAGCTTGGCACAGGGGGCCGGAGAAAAACTGTTTTTT,CASSLAQGAGEKLFF
TRBJ2-5,-,TRBV2,many,TGTGCCAGCAACCCCTGGCTTCAGGAGACCCAGTACTTC,CASNPWLQETQYF
TRBJ2-1,TRBD1,TRBV3-1,few,TGTGCCAGCAGCCACTTCCACAGGGGCTCCTACAATGAGCAGTTCTTC,CASSHFHRGSYNEQFF
TRBJ2-5,-,TRBV5-1,-,TGCGCCAGCAGCACGCAGGCAGGACAAGAGACCCAGTACTTC,CASSTQAGQETQYF
TRBJ1-1,TRBD1,TRBV12-3/TRBV12-4,few,TGTGCCAGCAGCTCACAGGGGAGGGTTGGGGCTTTCTTT,CASSSQGRVGAFF
TRBJ2-7,TRBD1,TRBV19,-,TGTGCCAGTAGTGACAGGGGGCGAAAAACCACCTACGAGCAGTACTTC,CASSDRGRKTTYEQYF
TRBJ2-3,TRBD2,TRBV29-1,-,TGCAGCGTTGATAGCGGGGGGACCACAGATACGCAGTATTTT,CSVDSGGTTDTQYF
TRBJ2-2,TRBD1,TRBV11-1,-,TGTGCCAGCAGCTTAATCAGGGGGCGCACCGGGGAGCTGTTTTTT,CASSLIRGRTGELFF
TRBJ1-2,TRBD1,TRBV25-1,few,TGTGCCAGCAGTGCCCCGACAGGGCTTGCGGGCTACACCTTC,CASSAPTGLAGYTF
TRBJ1-1,TRBD1,TRBV5-1,-,TGCGCCAGCAGCAGAACAGGGGGCGAGAACACTGAAGCTTTCTTT,CASSRTGGENTEAFF
TRBJ1-5,TRBD1,TRBV12-3/TRBV12-4,few,TGTGCCAGCACTATTAGGGCAGGGGGGTCCCAGCATTTT,CASTIRAGGSQHF
TRBJ1-1,TRBD1,TRBV29-1,few,TGCAGCGGGGGACAGGGGGCTGGGAACACTGAAGCTTTCTTT,CSGGQGAGNTEAFF
TRBJ2-7,TRBD2,TRBV12-3/TRBV12-4,-,TGTGCCAGCAATCTAGCGGGAGGGACCTACGAGCAGTACTTC,CASNLAGGTYEQYF
TRBJ1-6,-,TRBV18,many,TGTGCCAGCTCACCAGGACAGCGAAATAATTCACCCCTCCACTTT,CASSPGQRNNSPLHF
TRBJ2-5,-,TRBV5-1,-,TGCGCCAGCAGCTTGGTGTTCGGGTCAGAGACCCAGTACTTC,CASSLVFGSETQYF
TRBJ1-1,TRBD1,TRBV5-1,-,TGCGCCAGCAGCCTGATCAGGGGGTCGAACACTGAAGCTTTCTTT,CASSLIRGSNTEAFF
TRBJ2-5,-,TRBV20-1,few,TGCAGTGCTAGGGGGTCATCGGGGGTGGCCCAGTACTTC,CSARGSSGVAQYF
TRBJ2-3,-,TRBV6-5,-,TGTGCCAGCAGCCGAGGTGGCAATACGCAGTATTTT,CASSRGGNTQYF
TRBJ2-5,-,TRBV5-1,-,TGCGCCAGCAGCTTGGTTTTGCGGAGCCAAGAGACCCAGTACTTC,CASSLVLRSQETQYF
TRBJ1-1,TRBD1,TRBV12-3/TRBV12-4,few,TGTGCCAGCAGTTTAAAGGACAGGGCGACTGAAGCTTTCTTT,CASSLKDRATEAFF
TRBJ2-5,-,TRBV27,-,TGTGCCAGCAGTTTAGTCGTCTGGGGCGTCGAGGAGACCCAGTACTTC,CASSLVVWGVEETQYF
TRBJ2-2,-,TRBV2,-,TGTGCCAGCGACCTCCTCAACTCAGCGGGTGCCGGGGAGCTGTTTTTT,CASDLLNSAGAGELFF
TRBJ2-3,TRBD1,TRBV13,few,TGTGCCGGCAGCTTAGATACAGGGGCCAGCACAGATACGCAGTATTTT,CAGSLDTGASTDTQYF
TRBJ1-1,TRBD1,TRBV5-1,many,TGCGCCAGCAGCCAAGGACAGGGAGCTGAAGCTTTCTTT,CASSQGQGAEAFF
TRBJ1-1,-,TRBV4-3,many,TGCGCCAGCAGCCAAGAGGGCGGCAGGTCCACTGAAGCTTTCTTT,CASSQEGGRSTEAFF
TRBJ1-3,-,TRBV5-5,-,TGTGCCAGCAGCCCGGAACCCTACTCTGGAAACACCATATATTTT,CASSPEPYSGNTIYF
TRBJ2-1,TRBD2,TRBV6-4,once,TGTGCCAGCAGTGACAAGGCGGGAGGGAAAAATGAGCAGTTCTTC,CASSDKAGGKNEQFF
TRBJ2-5,TRBD1,TRBV12-3/TRBV12-4,-,TGTGCCAGCAGTTTAGGACAGGGCCTTCAAGAGACCCAGTACTTC,CASSLGQGLQETQYF
TRBJ1-5,-,TRBV20-1,-,TGCAGTGCTAGGGGAGGAGGGCTCAATCAGCCCCAGCATTTT,CSARGGGLNQPQHF